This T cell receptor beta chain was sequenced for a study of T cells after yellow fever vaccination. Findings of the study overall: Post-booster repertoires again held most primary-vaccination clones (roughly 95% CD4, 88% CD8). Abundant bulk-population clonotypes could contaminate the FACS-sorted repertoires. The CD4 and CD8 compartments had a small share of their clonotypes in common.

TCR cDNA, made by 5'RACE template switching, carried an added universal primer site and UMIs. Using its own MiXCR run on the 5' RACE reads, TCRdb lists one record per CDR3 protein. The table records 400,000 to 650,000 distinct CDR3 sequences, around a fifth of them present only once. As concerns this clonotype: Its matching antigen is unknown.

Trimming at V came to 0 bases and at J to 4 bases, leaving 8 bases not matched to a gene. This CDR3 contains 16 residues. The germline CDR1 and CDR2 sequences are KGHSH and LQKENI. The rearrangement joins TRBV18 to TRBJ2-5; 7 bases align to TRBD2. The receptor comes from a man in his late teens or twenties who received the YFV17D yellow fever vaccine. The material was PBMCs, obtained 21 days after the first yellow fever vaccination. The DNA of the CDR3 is TGTGCCAGCTCACCACCCCCAGGGACGGGGGGAGAGACCCAGTACTTC. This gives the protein CASSPPPGTGGETQYF.